The clone carrying this TCR beta chain was detected only a few times. No antigen is known for it. The sample is drawn from a study of shared clonotypes between healthy human individuals. Notes on the study in general: Several donors held about 5% of naive CD4 clonotypes in common. Sequencing of the sorted subsets was shown by rarefaction to be incomplete despite large depth.

The genomic DNA of each subset was split evenly across several immunoSEQ plates. Assay: immunoSEQ multiplex PCR; the TCRdb copy retains only in-frame clones and omits some. Among 1,100,000 or so clones listed, approximately 80% were seen once. Adults of Caucasian background living in Nashville, Tennessee made up all donors. CDR1 is SNHLY and CDR2 is FYNNEI in the germline V gene. Trimming cost V 8 bases and J 3 bases, with 10 bases left between them. The CDR3 has 13 residues. The origin of this receptor is a man younger than 30 in good health. Some clones in this sample may be carry-over from other donors' samples. Sequenced input: memory CD4+ T cells from PBMCs. Subset of the sample: CD45RA-negative fraction. V gene TRBV2 combines with J gene TRBJ2-2; D possibly corresponds to TRBD2 (5 bases). The CDR3 sequence: CASAREHTGELFF. The CDR3 DNA is TGTGCCAGCGCTCGGGAACACACCGGGGAGCTGTTTTTT.